Following are 25 T cell receptor beta chains from one sample sequenced in a study of blood T cell repertoires in COVID-19. Profiling relied on immunoSEQ multiplex PCR, and the TCRdb table lists in-frame clones only, not all of them. The sample carries 130,000 to 150,000 clones, roughly 88% recorded once. Source material: peripheral blood. The receptor set was obtained from a man in his 70s with acute or convalescent COVID-19.

This clone was detected only a few times. The rearrangement links TRBV19 to TRBJ1-3; D not resolved. V dropped 9 bases and J dropped 4 bases, with 7 bases sitting between them. In germline, CDR1 is LNHDA, CDR2 SQIVND (reference sequence). The CDR3 consists of 11 residues. The CDR3 region has the DNA TGTGCCAGCCGAGTGGGAAACACCATATATTTT. Encoded protein: CASRVGNTIYF.

V usage is TRBV5-1 and J usage is TRBJ1-4; D may be TRBD1 (6 bases). Germline V CDR1 and CDR2: SGHRS, YFSETQ. The length of the CDR3 is 13 residues. With 4 bases removed from V and 6 bases from J, the gap between germline ends came to 10 bases. This CDR3 is CASSVGQDEKLFF. In DNA, the CDR3 is TGCGCCAGCAGCGTGGGACAAGATGAAAAACTGTTTTTT.

This clone was seen more than once but under ten times. This rearrangement joins TRBV5-1 to TRBJ1-1; TRBD1 is a possible D gene (5 bases). V lost 2 bases to trimming and J lost 6 bases, with 14 bases between them. Germline V CDR1 and CDR2: SGHRS, YFSETQ. The CDR3 loop spans 14 amino acids. This CDR3 reads CASSFQGNGAEAFF. The CDR3 DNA sequence: TGCGCCAGCAGCTTTCAGGGTAATGGCGCTGAAGCTTTCTTT.

The chain joins TRBV19 to TRBJ1-5; 8 bases agree with TRBD1. Germline V CDR1 and CDR2: LNHDA, SQIVND (reference sequence). After removal of 9 bases from V and 1 base from J, the junction contained 5 bases not matched to a gene. The CDR3 spans 14 residues. This CDR3 is CASRRTGSNQPQHF. DNA of the CDR3: TGTGCCAGCCGAAGGACAGGGAGCAATCAGCCCCAGCATTTT. Supplemented by reference TRBV19 and TRBJ1-5, the full variable domain reads DGGITQSPKYLFRKEGQNVTLSCEQNLNHDAMYWYRQDPGQGLRLIYYSQIVNDFQKGDIAEGYSVSREKKESFPLTVTSAQKNPTAFYLCASRRTGSNQPQHFGDGTRLSIL.

The J gene is TRBJ1-4, the V gene TRBV19; D call uncertain. The CDR3 loop spans 12 amino acids. With 7 bases removed from V and 8 bases from J, the gap between germline ends came to 11 bases. Germline V gene sequence: CDR1 LNHDA, CDR2 SQIVND (reference sequence). CDR3 nucleotide sequence: TGTGCCAGTACCTCCCGAGGGGAAAAACTGTTTTTT. The encoded protein is CASTSRGEKLFF.

J is TRBJ2-3 and V is TRBV9, with D hard to call. Deletions cut 5 bases from V and 1 base from J, with 8 bases between. The CDR3 extends over 13 amino acids. Germline CDR1 SGDLS, CDR2 YYNGEE. CDR3 sequence: CASSPLRTDTQYF. The CDR3 DNA sequence: TGTGCCAGCAGTCCTCTTCGCACAGATACGCAGTATTTT.

This clone was recorded once. The rearrangement links TRBV5-1 to TRBJ1-3, with D maybe TRBD1 (5 bases). V lost 0 bases and J 0 bases, leaving 16 bases between the germline ends. Per germline, CDR1 SGHRS and CDR2 YFSETQ. The CDR3 runs to 18 residues. In DNA, the CDR3 is TGCGCCAGCAGCTTGGGGCCCCGGGACTCGTCCTCTGGAAACACCATATATTTT. Protein product: CASSLGPRDSSSGNTIYF.

The chain combines TRBV27 with TRBJ2-5; D may be TRBD1 (5 bases). Deletions cut 5 bases from V and 5 bases from J, with 18 bases between. CDR3 size: 15 residues. The V gene's germline CDR1 is MNHEY and CDR2 SMNVEV (reference sequence). The CDR3 is CASSPPVGRVETQYF. The CDR3, as DNA: TGTGCCAGCAGTCCCCCCGTCGGCAGGGTGGAGACCCAGTACTTC.

The chain recombines TRBV5-4 with TRBJ2-2; TRBD2 matches at 10 bases. With V trimmed by 5 bases and J by 6 bases, 7 bases remained unmatched. Germline CDR1 is SGHNT and CDR2 is YYREEE (reference sequence). This CDR3 is 15 amino acids long. The CDR3 sequence is CASSTSGGAAGELFF. DNA of the CDR3: TGTGCCAGCAGTACAAGCGGGGGGGCAGCCGGGGAGCTGTTTTTT.

The chain joins TRBV5-1 to TRBJ2-1; 8 bases map to TRBD1. Trimming at V came to 4 bases and at J to 6 bases, leaving 6 bases not matched to a gene. The CDR3 consists of 14 residues. CDR1 is SGHRS and CDR2 is YFSETQ in the germline V gene. DNA for the CDR3: TGCGCCAGCAGCCTAGGAGGACAGGGCAATGAGCAGTTCTTC. Protein: CASSLGGQGNEQFF.

V usage is TRBV19 and J usage is TRBJ2-3, with D unresolved. Germline loops: CDR1 LNHDA, CDR2 SQIVND (reference sequence). This CDR3 contains 14 residues. Trimming removed 1 base at V and 2 bases at J, with 7 bases between. CDR3 region: CASSIASTTDTQYF. CDR3 nucleotides: TGTGCCAGTAGTATAGCTTCTACCACAGATACGCAGTATTTT.

The rearrangement links TRBV2 to TRBJ2-7; 9 bases map to TRBD1. The CDR3 has 15 residues. Trimming took 4 bases from V and 3 from J; bases not matched to a gene: 7. The germline V gene has CDR1 SNHLY and CDR2 FYNNEI. The CDR3 DNA reads TGTGCCAGCAGTGGGGGGGGACAGGGAGACTACGAGCAGTACTTC. This codes for CASSGGGQGDYEQYF.

The V gene is TRBV10-3, the J gene TRBJ1-2, with no clear D. CDR1 and CDR2 from the germline V gene are ENHRY and SYGVKD. This CDR3 contains 12 residues. Trimming took off 2 bases at V and 8 bases at J, with 9 bases between the two ends. This chain's CDR3 is CAISEGGSGYTF. As DNA, the CDR3 is TGTGCCATCAGTGAGGGAGGGAGCGGCTACACCTTC.

This chain joins TRBV19 and TRBJ1-5, with D possibly matching TRBD1 (6 bases). The CDR3 covers 15 residues. V lost 10 bases, J lost 5 bases, and 21 bases lay in between. Germline V gene sequence: CDR1 LNHDA, CDR2 SQIVND (reference sequence). The CDR3 bases are TGTGCCACTACACAGACAGGCGAACCAGATCAGCCCCAGCATTTT. Residues: CATTQTGEPDQPQHF. Looking up the rest from reference TRBV19 and TRBJ1-5 gives the full variable domain: DGGITQSPKYLFRKEGQNVTLSCEQNLNHDAMYWYRQDPGQGLRLIYYSQIVNDFQKGDIAEGYSVSREKKESFPLTVTSAQKNPTAFYLCATTQTGEPDQPQHFGDGTRLSIL.

The rearrangement joins TRBV6-1 to TRBJ1-2; D is unclear. Deletions cut 3 bases from V and 3 bases from J, with 5 bases between. CDR1 MNHNS and CDR2 SASEGT come from the germline V gene. The length of the CDR3 is 12 residues. CDR3 nucleotide sequence: TGTGCCAGCAGTGAGGCAGACTATGGCTACACCTTC. Translating gives CASSEADYGYTF.

The chain joins TRBV5-1 to TRBJ2-5, with a weak D call TRBD2 (6 bases). Germline-derived CDR1 and CDR2 are SGHRS and YFSETQ. V lost 0 bases and J 5 bases, leaving 20 bases between the germline ends. The CDR3 has 17 amino acids. CDR3 amino acids: CASSLAPPNSGEETQYF. CDR3 bases: TGCGCCAGCAGCTTGGCCCCTCCAAACTCGGGGGAGGAGACCCAGTACTTC.

The chain couples TRBV2 to TRBJ2-7, with TRBD1 matching over 7 bases. The CDR3 contains 13 residues. J was trimmed by 2 bases and V by 5 bases; bases with no gene match: 3. Germline CDR1 is SNHLY and CDR2 is FYNNEI. For the CDR3, the DNA is TGTGCCAGCAGTTCCGGGACAGCCTACGAGCAGTACTTC. Its protein is CASSSGTAYEQYF.

This clone appeared a few times. The CDR3 coding sequence is TGTGCCAGCAGCTTGGGGACAGAAGCCTATGGCTACACCTTC. The encoded protein is CASSLGTEAYGYTF. The chain employs TRBV5-5 and TRBJ1-2, with D possibly TRBD1 on 6 matching bases. The CDR3 totals 14 residues. From germline, CDR1 is SGHKS and CDR2 YYEKEE (reference sequence). The V gene lost 0 bases and the J gene lost 4 bases, with 10 bases spanning the gap. Variable domain in full (rest from reference TRBV5-5 and TRBJ1-2): DAGVTQSPTHLIKTRGQQVTLRCSPISGHKSVSWYQQVLGQGPQFIFQYYEKEERGRGNFPDRFSARQFPNYSSELNVNALLLGDSALYLCASSLGTEAYGYTFGSGTRLTVV.

Turning to this clone: Other DNA sequences of this sample code for an identical CDR3. The genes are TRBV19 and TRBJ2-7; TRBD2 matches 10 bases. Trimming removed 3 bases from V and 4 bases from J; junction bases left unmatched: 6. This CDR3 is built from 15 residues. The germline V gene has CDR1 LNHDA and CDR2 SQIVND (reference sequence). The CDR3, as DNA: TGTGCCAGTAGTATTGGCCTAGCGGGAGCGTACGAGCAGTACTTC. It is translated as CASSIGLAGAYEQYF.

This chain uses TRBV6-1 with TRBJ2-5; TRBD2 matches 8 bases. CDR3 length: 15 amino acids. CDR1 and CDR2 (germline): MNHNS, SASEGT. V dropped 2 bases and J dropped 5; count of bases not matched to a gene: 7. The CDR3 DNA sequence: TGTGCCAGCAGTGAAATCGGGGGGGCCTGGGAGACCCAGTACTTC. This codes for CASSEIGGAWETQYF.

This rearrangement joins TRBV19 to TRBJ2-7; perhaps TRBD1 as D (5 bases). Per the germline V gene, CDR1 is LNHDA and CDR2 is SQIVND (reference sequence). Deletions cut 4 bases from V and 0 bases from J, with 10 bases between. The CDR3 totals 14 residues. CDR3 in DNA: TGTGCCAGTAGTAATCAGGGCTTCTCCTACGAGCAGTACTTC. It is translated as CASSNQGFSYEQYF.

V is TRBV27 and J is TRBJ1-3, with unresolved D. Germline V CDR1 and CDR2: MNHEY, SMNVEV (reference sequence). The CDR3 consists of 14 residues. V lost 4 bases and J 1 base, leaving 8 bases between the germline ends. The CDR3 is CASSSRESGNTIYF. The CDR3, as DNA: TGTGCCAGCAGTTCTCGAGAATCTGGAAACACCATATATTTT.

CDR3 bases: TGCGCCAGCAGCCATCAACCGAAAAACAAGAACACCGGGGAGCTGTTTTTT. This codes for CASSHQPKNKNTGELFF. J is TRBJ2-2 and V is TRBV5-1; no clear D gene. CDR1 is SGHRS and CDR2 is YFSETQ in the germline V gene. The V and J ends lost 4 bases and 1 base respectively, with 17 bases between them. The CDR3 is made up of 17 amino acids.

The J gene is TRBJ2-7, the V gene TRBV23-1; 7 nucleotides align to TRBD1. TRBV23-1 is labeled an ORF, and its function is uncertain. The CDR3 sequence is 13 residues long. V lost 5 bases to trimming and J lost 7 bases; unmatched junction nucleotides: 8. The CDR3: CASSYRGAGEQYF. The CDR3 DNA is TGCGCCAGCAGTTACAGGGGCGCGGGTGAGCAGTACTTC.

This chain connects TRBV3-1 (or the pseudogene TRBV3-2) to TRBJ2-3, with TRBD2 matching over 9 bases. V shed 1 base and J 2 bases; nucleotides not matched to a gene: 4. The CDR3 is 16 amino acids. The germline V gene encodes CDR1 LGHDT and CDR2 YNNKEL (reference sequence). The CDR3 DNA is TGTGCCAGCAGCCAAGGTGCTAGCGGGGTCACAGATACGCAGTATTTT. Protein sequence: CASSQGASGVTDTQYF.